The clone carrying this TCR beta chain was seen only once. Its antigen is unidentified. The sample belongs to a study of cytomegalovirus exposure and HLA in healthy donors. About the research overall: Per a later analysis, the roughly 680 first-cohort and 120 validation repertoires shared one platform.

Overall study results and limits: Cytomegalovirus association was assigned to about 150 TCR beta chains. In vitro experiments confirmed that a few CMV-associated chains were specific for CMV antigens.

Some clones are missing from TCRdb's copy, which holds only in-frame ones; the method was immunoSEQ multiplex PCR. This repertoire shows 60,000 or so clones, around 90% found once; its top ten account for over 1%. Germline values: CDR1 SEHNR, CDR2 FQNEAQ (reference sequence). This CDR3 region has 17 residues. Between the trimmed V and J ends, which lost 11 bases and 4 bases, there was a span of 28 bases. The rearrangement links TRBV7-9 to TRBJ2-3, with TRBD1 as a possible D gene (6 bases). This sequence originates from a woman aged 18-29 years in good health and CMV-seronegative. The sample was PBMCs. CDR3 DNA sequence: TGTGCCGCGATAGACTTGACAGGCCTAAGGGGTGCAGATACGCAGTATTTT. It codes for CAAIDLTGLRGADTQYF.